Listed below are T cell receptor beta chains from one sample, sequenced in a study of T cell responses to AZD1222 COVID-19 vaccine. The table came from immunoSEQ multiplex PCR; TCRdb's copy has only in-frame clones and leaves some out. In the table there are around 30,000 clones, more than 85% of which are singletons. This sample comprised peripheral blood, obtained on day 0 of AZD1222 vaccination. These receptors all stem from an adult in good health. Each CDR3 is given with its conserved first and last residue. A D gene is named only where the DNA matches it firmly. Rows may omit the clone size; those that give it use once, few, many or a size class.

clone size,V gene,D gene,J gene,CDR3 DNA,CDR3 protein
-,TRBV25-1,-,TRBJ2-5,TGTGCCAGCAGTGAAGGGCTAGGCGGGGCCAGTTTTGAGACCCAGTACTTC,CASSEGLGGASFETQYF
-,TRBV5-5,TRBD1,TRBJ1-1,TGTGCCAGCAGCCCGCGGACAGGGAACACTGAAGCTTTCTTT,CASSPRTGNTEAFF
-,TRBV11-2,-,TRBJ2-3,TGTGCCAGCAGCTGGGACATCGGTCAGTATTTT,CASSWDIGQYF
once,TRBV19,-,TRBJ1-5,TGTGCCAGTAGAAGCCCCCGGGGGGATAGCAATCAGCCCCAGCATTTT,CASRSPRGDSNQPQHF
-,TRBV12-5,-,TRBJ1-1,TGTGCTAGTGGTTTGGCATACGGAGGGAGGGACACTGAAGCTTTCTTT,CASGLAYGGRDTEAFF
-,TRBV5-1,TRBD1,TRBJ1-4,TGCGCCAGCAGCTGGGGACAGGGGGCCTTGGGGACTAATGAAAAACTGTTTTTT,CASSWGQGALGTNEKLFF
-,TRBV5-1,-,TRBJ2-1,TGCGCCAGCAGCTTTGGGTTCGACCACTACAATGAGCAGTTCTTC,CASSFGFDHYNEQFF
-,TRBV18,TRBD1,TRBJ2-3,TGTGCCAGCTTAGGACAGGGGGAAGATACGCAGTATTTT,CASLGQGEDTQYF
-,TRBV15,-,TRBJ2-7,TGTGCCACCAGCAGAGGCGGGGAAGCCTACGAGCAGTACTTC,CATSRGGEAYEQYF
-,TRBV6-5,-,TRBJ1-2,TGTGCCAGCGGTTCCTCTCGTGGCTACACCTTC,CASGSSRGYTF
-,TRBV6-5,-,TRBJ2-7,TGTGCCAGCAGTTACCCAGGGAGATCCGAGCAGTACTTC,CASSYPGRSEQYF
-,TRBV3-1/TRBV3-2,TRBD2,TRBJ2-3,TGTGCCAGCAGCCAAGAATTAGCGGGAGGAAGGACAGATACGCAGTATTTT,CASSQELAGGRTDTQYF
-,TRBV5-6,-,TRBJ2-5,TGTGCCAGCAGCTTGCCCGGGGAAGAGACCCAGTACTTC,CASSLPGEETQYF
-,TRBV11-2,TRBD1,TRBJ2-7,TGTGCCAGCAGGGACCGGGACAGGGTCTACGAGCAGTACTTC,CASRDRDRVYEQYF
-,TRBV12-3/TRBV12-4,TRBD1,TRBJ1-2,TGTGCCAGCAGTTTGGACAGGTCCTATGGCTACACCTTC,CASSLDRSYGYTF
-,TRBV5-6,-,TRBJ1-3,TGTGCCAGCAGCTTGGGTTCAGGGGCTGGAAACACCATATATTTT,CASSLGSGAGNTIYF
-,TRBV28,-,TRBJ2-7,TGTGCCAGCAGTTTTCCCGTCACAGGAGGCTCCTACGAGCAGTACTTC,CASSFPVTGGSYEQYF
-,TRBV5-5,-,TRBJ2-2,TGTGCCAGCAGCTTGGGGCTTTGGGACACCGGGGAGCTGTTTTTT,CASSLGLWDTGELFF
-,TRBV28,-,TRBJ1-5,TGTGCCAGCAGTTTCATGGTGAGCAATCAGCCCCAGCATTTT,CASSFMVSNQPQHF
-,TRBV5-8,-,TRBJ1-5,TGTGCCAGGGGGGTGCGGGGGCGAATATATCAGCCCCAGCATTTT,CARGVRGRIYQPQHF